This T cell receptor (beta chain) emerged from a study of human T cells and chemical hapten exposure. Findings and caveats of the study: Alopecia affecting every donor means their immune response may not match healthy people's.

The CDR3 is 14 residues long. Trimming removed 5 bases at V and 6 bases at J, with 14 bases between. The germline CDR1 and CDR2 sequences are SGHRS and YFSETQ. Individual cDNA molecules each carried unique molecular identifiers attached by the library. MiXCR, run by TCRdb on the RACE reads, gives a single entry per CDR3 protein. The table shows approximately 100,000 distinct CDR3 sequences, with around 10% occurring only once. Many counts were recorded for this clonotype. Antigen specificity is unknown. The time point is: pre-sensitization, week 0. The treatment denotes: therapeutic diphenylcyclopropenone sensitization with weekly scalp DPC.

This specimen was whole blood, taken in connection with sensitization to the hapten diphenylcyclopropenone (DPC). The origin of this receptor is a woman in her 50s with alopecia areata. Some clones in this sample may be carry-over from other donors' samples. The chain combines TRBV5-1 with TRBJ1-4; weak D call: TRBD1 (5 bases). The CDR3 DNA is TGCGCCAGCAGTGAAGGGGCCGCGGATGAAAAACTGTTTTTT. Translating gives CASSEGAADEKLFF. Using reference TRBV5-1 and TRBJ1-4 for the parts outside the CDR3, the full variable domain is KAGVTQTPRYLIKTRGQQVTLSCSPISGHRSVSWYQQTPGQGLQFLFEYFSETQRNKGNFPGRFSGRQFSNSRSEMNVSTLELGDSALYLCASSEGAADEKLFFGSGTQLSVL.